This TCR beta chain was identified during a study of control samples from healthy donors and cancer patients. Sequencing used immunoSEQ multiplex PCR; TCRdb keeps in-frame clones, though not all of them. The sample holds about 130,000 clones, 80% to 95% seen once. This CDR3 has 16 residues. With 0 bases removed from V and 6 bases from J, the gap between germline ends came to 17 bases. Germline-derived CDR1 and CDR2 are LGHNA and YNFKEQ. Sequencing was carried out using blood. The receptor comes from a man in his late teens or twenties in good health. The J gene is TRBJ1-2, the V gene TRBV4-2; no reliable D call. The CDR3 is CASSQDAGLTSDGYTF. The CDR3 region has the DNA TGTGCCAGCAGCCAAGACGCAGGTTTGACCTCAGATGGCTACACCTTC.